Following are 12 T cell receptor beta chains from one sample sequenced in a study of cytomegalovirus exposure and HLA in healthy donors. Primers: 60 Vbeta forward and 13 Jbeta reverse. Profiling relied on immunoSEQ multiplex PCR, and the TCRdb table lists in-frame clones only, not all of them. There are 90,000 to 150,000 clones in the sample; around three quarters occur only once, and approximately 3.7% lies in the top ten. Sequenced sample: PBMCs. Receptors were obtained from a human donor in good health.

The chain has TRBV5-6 and TRBJ1-4; TRBD1 agrees at 8 bases. With 1 base clipped from V and 3 bases from J, the junction kept 2 bases outside the gene matches. The CDR3 extends over 15 amino acids. Germline loops: CDR1 SGHDT, CDR2 YYEEEE. CDR3 residues: CASSLQGAANEKLFF. The DNA of the CDR3 is TGTGCCAGCAGCTTGCAGGGGGCAGCTAATGAAAAACTGTTTTTT.

The chain links TRBV6-5 to TRBJ2-7, with a weak D call TRBD2 (5 bases). The germline V gene has CDR1 MNHEY and CDR2 SVGAGI. The CDR3 has 13 amino acids. Trimming removed 2 bases at V and 4 bases at J, with 9 bases between. The CDR3: CASSYATGYEQYF. CDR3 sequence (DNA): TGTGCCAGCAGTTACGCGACGGGATACGAGCAGTACTTC.

This rearrangement joins TRBV7-2 to TRBJ2-7; D might be TRBD2 (6 bases). CDR1 SGHTA and CDR2 FQGNSA come from the germline V gene. V was shortened by 4 bases and J by 2 bases, with 9 bases between the two germline ends. The CDR3 contains 13 residues. The CDR3 protein is CASSSAGPYEQYF. In nucleotides, the CDR3 is TGTGCCAGCAGCTCCGCGGGACCCTACGAGCAGTACTTC.

The rearrangement uses TRBV6-5 and TRBJ2-7; 11 bases match TRBD2. The length of the CDR3 is 15 residues. V shed 6 bases and J 2 bases; nucleotides not matched to a gene: 6. The germline V gene encodes CDR1 MNHEY and CDR2 SVGAGI. The CDR3 sequence: CASSPSTSGAYEQYF. The CDR3 DNA sequence: TGTGCCAGCAGCCCATCGACTAGCGGGGCCTACGAGCAGTACTTC.

In its sample, this clone was seen once. V and J are TRBV2 and TRBJ1-3; D might be TRBD1 (5 bases). CDR3 length equals 13 residues. Germline V gene sequence: CDR1 SNHLY, CDR2 FYNNEI. V lost 6 bases, J lost 0 bases, and 6 bases lay in between. The CDR3 DNA reads as TGTGCCAGCAGCAGGGACTCTGGAAACACCATATATTTT. Translation gives CASSRDSGNTIYF.

This chain joins TRBV6-5 and TRBJ2-7, with TRBD1 matching over 8 bases. The CDR3 has 15 residues. The V and J ends lost 6 bases and 0 bases, in that order; junction bases with no gene match: 7. Germline loops: CDR1 MNHEY, CDR2 SVGAGI. CDR3 loop: CASRDGGTGSYEQYF. The CDR3 DNA reads TGTGCCAGCAGAGACGGCGGGACAGGCTCCTACGAGCAGTACTTC.

V gene TRBV9 combines with J gene TRBJ1-1; 8 nucleotides agree with TRBD1. The CDR3 contains 16 residues. Germline CDR1 and CDR2: SGDLS and YYNGEE. V lost 6 bases to trimming and J lost 5 bases; unmatched junction nucleotides: 15. DNA of the CDR3: TGTGCCAGCACCCCGACTACGACCAGGGGGCCGACTGAAGCTTTCTTT. Translating it yields CASTPTTTRGPTEAFF.

The V gene is TRBV27, the J gene TRBJ2-2; D is perhaps TRBD1 (6 bases). Trimming took 5 bases from V and 7 from J, leaving 14 bases between them. The CDR3 is made up of 14 amino acids. CDR1 and CDR2 from the germline V gene are MNHEY and SMNVEV (reference sequence). The CDR3 region has the DNA TGTGCCAGCAGTCCCACAGGGTGGGACGGGGAGCTGTTTTTT. It is translated as CASSPTGWDGELFF.

This clone showed up just once. J is TRBJ1-1 and V is TRBV5-4; D not certain. Germline assignment: CDR1 SGHNT and CDR2 YYREEE (reference sequence). V was pared by 4 bases and J by 5 bases, with 21 bases between. The CDR3 runs 16 residues. For the CDR3, the DNA is TGTGCCAGCAGCAAACAAATCCCTGGAGGGAGAACTGAAGCTTTCTTT. Translated, it gives CASSKQIPGGRTEAFF.

This sequence joins TRBV27 and TRBJ2-3; 9 bases map to TRBD1. This CDR3 is 16 amino acids long. Trimming removed 6 bases from V and 4 bases from J; junction bases left unmatched: 11. CDR1 MNHEY and CDR2 SMNVEV come from the germline V gene (reference sequence). The CDR3 reads CASRGEGQGPADTQYF. The CDR3 bases are TGTGCCAGCAGGGGGGAGGGACAGGGCCCGGCAGATACGCAGTATTTT.

The chain employs TRBV19 and TRBJ2-1; 9 positions agree with TRBD2. Germline assignment: CDR1 LNHDA and CDR2 SQIVND (reference sequence). The CDR3 runs 14 residues. V lost 7 bases, J lost 3 bases, and 4 bases stayed unmatched. The CDR3 loop is CASTGREGYNEQFF. The DNA for the CDR3 is TGTGCCAGTACGGGGCGGGAGGGCTACAATGAGCAGTTCTTC.

The J gene is TRBJ1-5, the V gene TRBV7-3; D gene uncertain. CDR1 is SGHTA, CDR2 FQGTGA, per germline. Trimming removed 3 bases from V and 0 bases from J, with 6 bases in between. This CDR3 spans 14 amino acids. The CDR3 reads CASSFRDSNQPQHF. The CDR3 nucleotides read TGTGCCAGCAGCTTCCGGGATAGCAATCAGCCCCAGCATTTT. The full variable domain, rest sourced from reference TRBV7-3 and TRBJ1-5, is GAGVSQTPSNKVTEKGKYVELRCDPISGHTALYWYRQSLGQGPEFLIYFQGTGAADDSGLPNDRFFAVRPEGSVSTLKIQRTERGDSAVYLCASSFRDSNQPQHFGDGTRLSIL.